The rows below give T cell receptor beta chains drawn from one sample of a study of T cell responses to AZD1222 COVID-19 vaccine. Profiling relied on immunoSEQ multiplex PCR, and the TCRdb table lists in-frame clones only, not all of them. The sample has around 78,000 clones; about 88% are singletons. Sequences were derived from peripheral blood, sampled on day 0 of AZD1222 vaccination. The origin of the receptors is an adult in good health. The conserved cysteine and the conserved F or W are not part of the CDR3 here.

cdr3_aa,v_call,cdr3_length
ASSLGSDNTEAF,TRBV7-9,12
ASSKVNGYT,TRBV21-1,9
ASSELDYNEQF,TRBV2,11
ASNPTGAHGELF,TRBV7-3,12
ATSRDYSNTEAF,TRBV15,12
ASSARDRSFSSTDTQY,TRBV9,16
ASSLVGSGLNNEQF,TRBV7-2,14
ASSLTGTRGEQF,TRBV5-1,12
ASSSGPQGGYT,TRBV7-9,11
ASSPPPAGGYT,TRBV18,11
ASSQRQGGGYT,TRBV3-1/TRBV3-2,11
ASSSGTGLAGVETQY,TRBV5-4,15
ASSFRDRGIAAQY,TRBV5-6,13
SAGQGGETQY,TRBV29-1,10
ASSLAGVRLEETQY,TRBV5-4,14
ASKAGQATGNTIY,TRBV11-3,13
ASSSTSGRTDTQY,TRBV5-1,13
ASSPEVEGNEKLF,TRBV5-1,13
ASSLTGNTEAF,TRBV16,11
ASSRLVPGDGEQF,TRBV7-6,13
ASSPPGGDTEAF,TRBV18,12
ASSIYTGDTEAF,TRBV19,12
ASSFGGRSPLH,TRBV27,11
ASSPLGTDTQY,TRBV3-1/TRBV3-2,11
ASSLNSPQYNSPLH,TRBV7-9,14
ASSEDRDNEKLF,TRBV2,12